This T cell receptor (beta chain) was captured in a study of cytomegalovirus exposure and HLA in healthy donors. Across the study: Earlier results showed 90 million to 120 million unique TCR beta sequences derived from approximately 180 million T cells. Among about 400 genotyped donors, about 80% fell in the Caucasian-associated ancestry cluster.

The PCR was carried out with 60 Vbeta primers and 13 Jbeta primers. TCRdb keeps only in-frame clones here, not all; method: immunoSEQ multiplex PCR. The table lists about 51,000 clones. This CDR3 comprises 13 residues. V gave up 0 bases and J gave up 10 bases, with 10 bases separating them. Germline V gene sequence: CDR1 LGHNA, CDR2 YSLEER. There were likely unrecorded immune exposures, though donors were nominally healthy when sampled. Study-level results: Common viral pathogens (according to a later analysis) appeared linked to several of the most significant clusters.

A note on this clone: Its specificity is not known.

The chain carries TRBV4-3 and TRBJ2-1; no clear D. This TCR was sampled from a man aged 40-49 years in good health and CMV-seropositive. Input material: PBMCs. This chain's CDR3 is CASSQDLAQEQFF. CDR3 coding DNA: TGCGCCAGCAGCCAAGATCTGGCCCAAGAGCAGTTCTTC.